What follows describes a single T cell receptor beta chain. Its antigen remains unidentified. At cycle 4 day 1, cycle 7 day 1, and baseline, blood was sampled. Libraries were prepared by immunoSEQ multiplex PCR; TCRdb keeps only in-frame clonotypes and omits some of them. The table has tens of thousands of clones, 84% seen once; the top ten hold around 6.6%. The CDR3 has 15 residues. The germline V gene has CDR1 SGHAT and CDR2 FQNNGV. The V end lost 1 base, the J end lost 0 bases, and 7 bases lay between the germline ends. These data belong to a study of OX40 agonist ivuxolimab in advanced cancers. Study-wide background: Males comprised roughly four fifths of the group, whose mean age was about 62 years (range 23 to 79).

Study-level results: Patients with a partial response at 0.1-3.0 mg/kg had among the lowest clonal expansion.

This specimen consisted of CD4+ or CD8+ T cells sorted from blood, obtained in a trial of the OX40 agonist ivuxolimab. The chain is built from TRBV11-2 and TRBJ1-3; unclear D gene. This TCR was sampled from an adult with an advanced solid tumor such as melanoma, head and neck, liver or kidney cancer. In nucleotides, the CDR3 is TGTGCCAGCAGCTTAGGGGTGTTCTCTGGAAACACCATATATTTT. Its translation: CASSLGVFSGNTIYF. The complete variable domain, with remaining parts taken from reference TRBV11-2 and TRBJ1-3, reads EAGVAQSPRYKIIEKRQSVAFWCNPISGHATLYWYQQILGQGPKLLIQFQNNGVVDDSQLPKDRFSAERLKGVDSTLKIQPAKLEDSAVYLCASSLGVFSGNTIYFGEGSWLTVV.